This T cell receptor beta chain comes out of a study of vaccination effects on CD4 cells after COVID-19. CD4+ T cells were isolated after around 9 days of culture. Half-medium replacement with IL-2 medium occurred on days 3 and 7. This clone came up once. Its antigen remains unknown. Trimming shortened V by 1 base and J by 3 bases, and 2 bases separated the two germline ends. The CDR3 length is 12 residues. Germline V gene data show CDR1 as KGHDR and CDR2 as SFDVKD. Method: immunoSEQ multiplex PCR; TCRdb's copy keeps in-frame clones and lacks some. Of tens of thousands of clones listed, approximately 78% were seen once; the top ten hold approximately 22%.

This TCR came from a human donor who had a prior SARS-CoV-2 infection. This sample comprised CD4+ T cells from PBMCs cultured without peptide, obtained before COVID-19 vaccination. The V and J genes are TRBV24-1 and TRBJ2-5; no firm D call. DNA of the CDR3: TGTGCCACCAGTGATTTAGAAGAGACCCAGTACTTC. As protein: CATSDLEETQYF.